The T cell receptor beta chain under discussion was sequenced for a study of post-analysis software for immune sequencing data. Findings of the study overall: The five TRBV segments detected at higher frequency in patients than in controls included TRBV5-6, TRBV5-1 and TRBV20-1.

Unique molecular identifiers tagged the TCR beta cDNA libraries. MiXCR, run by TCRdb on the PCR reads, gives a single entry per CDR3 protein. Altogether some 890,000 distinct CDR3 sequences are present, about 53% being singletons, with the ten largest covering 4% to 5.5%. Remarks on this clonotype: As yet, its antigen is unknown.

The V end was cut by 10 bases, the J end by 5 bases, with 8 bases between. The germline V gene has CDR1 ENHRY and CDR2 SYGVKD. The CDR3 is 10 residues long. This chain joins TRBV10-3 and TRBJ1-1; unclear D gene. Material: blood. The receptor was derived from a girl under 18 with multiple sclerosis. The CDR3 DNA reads TGTGCCACTAGAAATACTGAAGCTTTCTTT. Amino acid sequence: CATRNTEAFF.